The present T cell receptor beta chain was sequenced within a study of T cell responses to AZD1222 COVID-19 vaccine. Overall study results and limits: Unmutated regions of variants are reportedly targeted by nearly half of spike-specific TCRs.

Only in-frame clones appear in the TCRdb table, and some are missing; sequencing was by immunoSEQ multiplex PCR. The table lists 40,000 to 50,000 clones, 88% of them singletons. Germline assignment: CDR1 SNHLY and CDR2 FYNNEI. V was clipped by 8 bases and J by 10 bases, with 12 bases between them. The CDR3 is made up of 12 amino acids. For this clone: The antigen remains unidentified.

The chain links TRBV2 to TRBJ1-6, with no clear D. The input for sequencing was peripheral blood, taken 28 days after the second AZD1222 dose. The origin of this receptor is an adult who received the AZD1222 COVID-19 vaccine. The CDR3 spells CASRIMRSPLHF. CDR3 bases: TGTGCCAGCCGAATTATGCGGTCACCCCTCCACTTT. Filled out from reference TRBV2 and TRBJ1-6, the complete variable domain reads EPEVTQTPSHQVTQMGQEVILRCVPISNHLYFYWYRQILGQKVEFLVSFYNNEISEKSEIFDDQFSVERPDGSNFTLKIRSTKLEDSAMYFCASRIMRSPLHFGNGTRLTVT.